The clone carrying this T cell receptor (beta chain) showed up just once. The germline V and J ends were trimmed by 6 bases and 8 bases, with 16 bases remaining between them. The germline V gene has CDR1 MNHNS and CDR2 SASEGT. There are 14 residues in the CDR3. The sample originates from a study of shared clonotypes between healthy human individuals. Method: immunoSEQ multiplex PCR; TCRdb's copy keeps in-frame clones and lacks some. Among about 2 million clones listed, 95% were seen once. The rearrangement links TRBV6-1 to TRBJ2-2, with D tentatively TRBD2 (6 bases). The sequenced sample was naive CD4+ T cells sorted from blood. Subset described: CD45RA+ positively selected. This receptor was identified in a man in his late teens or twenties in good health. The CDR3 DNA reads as TGTGCCAGCAGCCCAACGGGGGAACTGGGGGAGCTGTTTTTT. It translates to CASSPTGELGELFF.